This T cell receptor beta chain was found in a study of CD8 T cells in Susac syndrome. cDNA came from about 0.5 to 1 ug RNA primed by random hexamers. One entry per CDR3 protein results from TCRdb running MiXCR on the immunoSEQ multiplex PCR reads. This table holds under 200,000 distinct CDR3 sequences, around 94% found once. The receptor was isolated from a human donor in good health. The source material was CD4+ T cells from PBMCs.

The CDR3 sequence is CASSRGLAGGYEQYF. The CDR3 DNA reads as TGCGCCAGCAGCCGAGGACTAGCGGGGGGCTACGAGCAGTACTTC. The chain links TRBV4-1 to TRBJ2-7, with 14 nucleotides matching TRBD2. The length of the CDR3 is 15 residues. Germline assignment: CDR1 MGHRA and CDR2 YSYEKL. The V gene end was trimmed by 4 bases and the J gene end by 3 bases; junction bases not matched to a gene: 2.